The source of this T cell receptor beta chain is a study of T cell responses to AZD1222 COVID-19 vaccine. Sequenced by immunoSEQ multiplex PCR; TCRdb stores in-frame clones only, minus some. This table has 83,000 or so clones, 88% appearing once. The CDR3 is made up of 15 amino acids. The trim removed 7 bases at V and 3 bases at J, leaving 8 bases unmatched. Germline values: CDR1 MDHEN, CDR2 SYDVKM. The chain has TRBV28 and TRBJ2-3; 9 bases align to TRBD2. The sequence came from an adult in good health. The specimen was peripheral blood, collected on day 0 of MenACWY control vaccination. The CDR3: CASTISGSRTDTQYF. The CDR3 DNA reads TGTGCCAGCACTATTAGCGGGAGTAGGACAGATACGCAGTATTTT.